The 29 T cell receptor beta chains given below trace back to one sample, sequenced in a study of blood T cell repertoires in COVID-19. Clones were read by immunoSEQ multiplex PCR, and TCRdb kept only the in-frame ones, dropping some. Among fewer than 350,000 clones listed, 89% were seen once. Sequencing was done on a sample of PBMCs or T cells enriched from blood (not recorded which). The receptors come from a man aged 60 to 69 who had recovered from COVID-19.

As concerns this clone: Other DNA sequences from this sample encode an identical CDR3 as well. This chain joins TRBV7-2 and TRBJ2-7; 9 bases fit TRBD2. The germline CDR1 and CDR2 sequences are SGHTA and FQGNSA. There are 15 residues in the CDR3. V shed 1 base and J 2 bases; nucleotides not matched to a gene: 3. The CDR3 DNA sequence: TGTGCCAGCAGCTTAGGGGCGGGAGGGCCCTACGAGCAGTACTTC. The encoded protein is CASSLGAGGPYEQYF.

This clone was seen just once. The genes are TRBV18 and TRBJ2-5; a possible D gene is TRBD1 (6 bases). The germline V and J ends were trimmed by 8 bases and 3 bases, with 19 bases remaining between them. In germline, CDR1 is KGHSH, CDR2 LQKENI. The CDR3 runs to 15 residues. DNA for the CDR3: TGTGCCAGCACGGGACAACGTAAAATAGAAGAGACCCAGTACTTC. This sequence encodes CASTGQRKIEETQYF.

This clone was counted a few times. This chain joins TRBV10-1 and TRBJ2-7, with 7 nucleotides matching TRBD1. The CDR3 has 14 amino acids. With 4 bases clipped from V and 2 bases from J, the junction kept 5 bases outside the gene matches. Germline CDR1 is WNHNN and CDR2 is SYGVQD (reference sequence). This chain's CDR3 is CASSAQGTTYEQYF. For the CDR3, the DNA is TGCGCCAGCAGTGCACAGGGGACCACCTACGAGCAGTACTTC.

This chain joins TRBV9 and TRBJ2-5, with a weak D call TRBD1 (5 bases). In germline, CDR1 is SGDLS, CDR2 YYNGEE. The CDR3 spans 13 residues. V lost 3 bases and J 1 base, leaving 7 bases between the germline ends. The CDR3 here is CASSGTSQETQYF. The CDR3 DNA reads TGTGCCAGCAGCGGGACATCCCAAGAGACCCAGTACTTC.

The rearrangement joins TRBV5-1 to TRBJ2-1, with 10 nucleotides matching TRBD2. Looked up from germline, CDR1 is SGHRS and CDR2 is YFSETQ. V lost 7 bases to trimming and J lost 6 bases; unmatched junction nucleotides: 10. This CDR3 region has 15 residues. The CDR3 loop reads CASHGSGRAGNEQFF. CDR3 nucleotide sequence: TGCGCCAGCCACGGAAGCGGGAGGGCAGGCAATGAGCAGTTCTTC.

The rearrangement uses TRBV6-6 and TRBJ2-3; TRBD2 agrees at 13 bases. This CDR3 is 14 amino acids long. Germline loops: CDR1 MNHNY, CDR2 SVGAGI (reference sequence). The J segment lost 8 bases and the V segment lost 7 bases, leaving 6 bases of the junction unmatched. CDR3 region: CASKGLAGRSTQYF. The CDR3 DNA reads TGTGCCAGCAAGGGACTAGCGGGAAGAAGTACGCAGTATTTT.

The table lists this clone with a count of one. The chain uses TRBV28 and TRBJ1-5, with D possibly being TRBD1 (5 bases). The CDR3 is made up of 15 amino acids. Trimming removed 1 base from V and 1 base from J, with 8 bases in between. Per germline, CDR1 MDHEN and CDR2 SYDVKM. The CDR3 DNA follows: TGTGCCAGCAGTTTATTGGGGCCGAGCAATCAGCCCCAGCATTTT. Translation: CASSLLGPSNQPQHF. The variable domain in full, with the rest retrieved from reference TRBV28 and TRBJ1-5, is DVKVTQSSRYLVKRTGEKVFLECVQDMDHENMFWYRQDPGLGLRLIYFSYDVKMKEKGDIPEGYSVSREKKERFSLILESASTNQTSMYLCASSLLGPSNQPQHFGDGTRLSIL.

The CDR3 nucleotides read TGCAGCGTTTCCGTCGGACAGGGTAGCTCTGGGGCCAACGTCCTGACTTTC. As protein: CSVSVGQGSSGANVLTF. The rearrangement joins TRBV29-1 to TRBJ2-6; 8 bases are shared with TRBD1. CDR3 length: 17 amino acids. Germline V lookup: CDR1 SQVTM, CDR2 ANQGSEA. After removal of 5 bases from V and 0 bases from J, the junction contained 9 bases not matched to a gene.

The chain carries TRBV10-3 and TRBJ2-5, with TRBD2 matching over 7 bases. CDR3 length: 16 residues. Germline CDR1 is ENHRY and CDR2 is SYGVKD. Trimming at V came to 6 bases and at J to 4 bases, leaving 14 bases not matched to a gene. The CDR3 DNA is TGTGCCATCAGGCTCTCCCCCGGGGGGTCTGGAGAGACCCAGTACTTC. This translates into CAIRLSPGGSGETQYF.

This clone was recorded once. The chain's CDR3 is CASSLASVGQGNKPLHF. In DNA form, the CDR3 reads TGTGCCAGCAGCCTTGCGAGTGTGGGACAGGGGAATAAGCCCCTCCACTTT. The V call is TRBV5-4, the J call TRBJ1-6, with TRBD1 matching over 10 bases. Unmatched junction bases numbered 17, after V lost 4 bases and J lost 13 bases. Germline loops: CDR1 SGHNT, CDR2 YYREEE (reference sequence). This CDR3 region has 17 residues.

The CDR3 sequence is CASSSGTGEEKLFF. CDR3 nucleotides: TGTGCCAGCAGTTCCGGGACAGGGGAAGAAAAACTGTTTTTT. The J gene is TRBJ1-4, the V gene TRBV28, with 10 bases matching TRBD1. Trimming at V came to 4 bases and at J to 8 bases, leaving 4 bases not matched to a gene. The CDR3 extends over 14 amino acids. Per the germline V gene, CDR1 is MDHEN and CDR2 is SYDVKM.

This rearrangement joins TRBV27 to TRBJ2-7, with 8 bases matching TRBD2. The CDR3 extends over 17 amino acids. The trim removed 5 bases at V and 4 bases at J, leaving 16 bases unmatched. Germline CDR1 MNHEY, CDR2 SMNVEV (reference sequence). The CDR3 region is CASSGGSGIVVKYEQYF. CDR3 nucleotide sequence: TGTGCCAGCAGTGGTGGTAGCGGGATCGTCGTTAAGTACGAGCAGTACTTC.

The rearrangement joins TRBV19 to TRBJ2-6; D is perhaps TRBD2 (6 bases). In germline, CDR1 is LNHDA, CDR2 SQIVND (reference sequence). The CDR3 is 14 amino acids. Deletions cut 8 bases from V and 4 bases from J, with 12 bases between. The CDR3 spells CASRDFSGANVLTF. The CDR3 nucleotides read TGTGCCAGTCGGGACTTTAGCGGGGCCAACGTCCTGACTTTC.

V and J are TRBV18 and TRBJ2-7; TRBD1 matches at 7 bases. Trimming took 4 bases from V and 3 from J; bases not matched to a gene: 3. The germline V gene encodes CDR1 KGHSH and CDR2 LQKENI. The CDR3 runs to 13 residues. The CDR3 protein is CASSLGTVYEQYF. The CDR3 bases are TGTGCCAGCTCACTTGGGACAGTCTACGAGCAGTACTTC.

The chain combines TRBV19 with TRBJ2-7, with TRBD1 identical over 7 bases. The V gene end was trimmed by 6 bases and the J gene end by 4 bases; junction bases not matched to a gene: 9. In germline, CDR1 is LNHDA, CDR2 SQIVND (reference sequence). The CDR3 totals 14 residues. This CDR3 reads CASSQTGRRYEQYF. Written as DNA, the CDR3 is TGTGCCAGTAGCCAGACAGGGCGAAGATACGAGCAGTACTTC.

The chain carries TRBV7-9 and TRBJ2-7; TRBD1 is a possible D gene (5 bases). The CDR3 has 16 amino acids. Trimming stripped 4 bases from V and 2 bases from J, with 18 bases between. Germline V gene data show CDR1 as SEHNR and CDR2 as FQNEAQ (reference sequence). The chain's CDR3 is CASSSRTSLIPYEQYF. The CDR3, as DNA: TGTGCCAGCAGCTCCAGGACATCCCTAATCCCCTACGAGCAGTACTTC.

The chain employs TRBV5-5 and TRBJ2-5; 8 bases fit TRBD1. Germline V lookup: CDR1 SGHKS, CDR2 YYEKEE (reference sequence). The length of the CDR3 is 16 residues. V was clipped by 0 bases and J by 2 bases; unmatched bases: 6. CDR3 coding DNA: TGTGCCAGCAGCTTGGGGTTAGGACAGGGTCAAGAGACCCAGTACTTC. Residues: CASSLGLGQGQETQYF.

This clone was observed a few times. J is TRBJ2-5 and V is TRBV29-1, with a weak D call TRBD2 (5 bases). Germline V lookup: CDR1 SQVTM, CDR2 ANQGSEA. CDR3 length: 16 residues. Trimming stripped 1 base from V and 4 bases from J, with 19 bases between. CDR3 region: CSVEVGYSGTGETQYF. DNA of the CDR3: TGCAGCGTTGAAGTCGGTTACAGCGGTACGGGAGAGACCCAGTACTTC.

This clone was seen a few times. The rearrangement uses TRBV7-6 and TRBJ1-4, with D tentatively TRBD1 (5 bases). The CDR3 spans 15 residues. Germline-derived CDR1 and CDR2 are SGHVS and FNYEAQ. With 2 bases removed from V and 4 bases from J, the gap between germline ends came to 11 bases. The CDR3: CASSLLRANNEKLFF. CDR3 DNA sequence: TGTGCCAGCAGCTTACTCAGGGCTAATAATGAAAAACTGTTTTTT.

The rearrangement links TRBV6-5 to TRBJ1-1; D is unclear. The germline V gene has CDR1 MNHEY and CDR2 SVGAGI. Trimming removed 2 bases from V and 5 bases from J, with 15 bases in between. The CDR3 runs to 15 residues. The DNA of the CDR3 is TGTGCCAGCAGTTACGGGCCGGGGAGAAGTACTGAAGCTTTCTTT. Translating gives CASSYGPGRSTEAFF.

The V call is TRBV19, the J call TRBJ1-6, with TRBD1 as a possible D gene (6 bases). Looked up from germline, CDR1 is LNHDA and CDR2 is SQIVND (reference sequence). V was clipped by 5 bases and J by 6 bases, with 17 bases between them. The CDR3 consists of 16 residues. Here the CDR3 DNA reads TGTGCCAGTAGTGACCCACCGGGACAAGTTAATTCACCCCTCCACTTT. Amino acid sequence: CASSDPPGQVNSPLHF. The full variable domain, with the rest looked up from reference TRBV19 and TRBJ1-6, is DGGITQSPKYLFRKEGQNVTLSCEQNLNHDAMYWYRQDPGQGLRLIYYSQIVNDFQKGDIAEGYSVSREKKESFPLTVTSAQKNPTAFYLCASSDPPGQVNSPLHFGNGTRLTVT.

The chain has TRBV7-2 and TRBJ2-7; D might be TRBD1 (7 bases). Germline CDR1 reads SGHTA; CDR2 reads FQGNSA. The CDR3 is 15 residues long. V was cut by 5 bases and J by 3 bases, with 17 bases left in between. In nucleotides, the CDR3 is TGTGCCAGCAGCCGCTCGGTCCAGGGGGGCTACGAGCAGTACTTC. Amino acid sequence: CASSRSVQGGYEQYF.

V and J are TRBV2 and TRBJ2-5, with 9 bases identical to TRBD2. Trimming took 4 bases from V and 4 from J; bases not matched to a gene: 4. Per germline, CDR1 SNHLY and CDR2 FYNNEI. CDR3 size: 14 residues. In DNA, the CDR3 is TGTGCCAGCAGTGGACGTAGCGGGGGAGAGACCCAGTACTTC. Translated, it gives CASSGRSGGETQYF. The variable domain in full, completed from reference TRBV2 and TRBJ2-5, reads EPEVTQTPSHQVTQMGQEVILRCVPISNHLYFYWYRQILGQKVEFLVSFYNNEISEKSEIFDDQFSVERPDGSNFTLKIRSTKLEDSAMYFCASSGRSGGETQYFGPGTRLLVL.

The CDR3 loop is CASSLVPGTDEQFF. The CDR3 nucleotides are TGTGCCAGCAGCTTGGTTCCGGGAACGGATGAGCAGTTCTTC. The rearrangement joins TRBV5-5 to TRBJ2-1; tentatively, D is TRBD2 (5 bases). The germline V gene has CDR1 SGHKS and CDR2 YYEKEE (reference sequence). V was cut by 0 bases and J by 8 bases, with 12 bases left in between. The CDR3 loop spans 14 amino acids. Looking up the rest from reference TRBV5-5 and TRBJ2-1 gives the full variable domain: DAGVTQSPTHLIKTRGQQVTLRCSPISGHKSVSWYQQVLGQGPQFIFQYYEKEERGRGNFPDRFSARQFPNYSSELNVNALLLGDSALYLCASSLVPGTDEQFFGPGTRLTVL.

This clone was seen only once. The rearrangement uses TRBV5-6 and TRBJ2-7; 11 bases line up with TRBD1. CDR3 length: 14 amino acids. The V segment lost 3 bases and the J segment 6 bases; nucleotides outside the gene matches: 5. From germline, CDR1 is SGHDT and CDR2 YYEEEE. The CDR3 coding sequence is TGTGCCAGCAGCTCCCGCGGGACAGGGGGCGAGCAGTACTTC. It translates to CASSSRGTGGEQYF.

J is TRBJ2-2 and V is TRBV6-2 or TRBV6-3; D is possibly TRBD1 (6 bases). Germline V gene data show CDR1 as MNHEY and CDR2 as SVGEGT. Between the trimmed V and J ends, which lost 6 bases and 3 bases, there was a span of 17 bases. The CDR3 loop spans 16 amino acids. Here the CDR3 DNA reads TGTGCCAGCAGCTTCTACAGGGATTCGGACACCGGGGAGCTGTTTTTT. Protein sequence: CASSFYRDSDTGELFF.

The chain carries TRBV9 and TRBJ1-3; D is undetermined. Trimming removed 1 base from V and 0 bases from J, with 11 bases in between. This CDR3 region has 16 residues. Germline lookup yields CDR1 SGDLS and CDR2 YYNGEE. The CDR3 bases are TGTGCCAGCAGCGTAAGTCCGGGTAGCTCTGGAAACACCATATATTTT. It encodes CASSVSPGSSGNTIYF.

V usage is TRBV2 and J usage is TRBJ2-7, with TRBD1 matching over 7 bases. This CDR3 has 13 amino acids. Losses at the gene ends were 3 bases for V and 4 bases for J; bases not matched to a gene: 3. Germline V lookup: CDR1 SNHLY, CDR2 FYNNEI. Here the CDR3 reads CASSDVRGYEQYF. DNA of the CDR3: TGTGCCAGCAGTGATGTCAGGGGGTACGAGCAGTACTTC.

This sequence joins TRBV18 and TRBJ1-4, with a tentative D call TRBD1 (6 bases). From germline, CDR1 is KGHSH and CDR2 LQKENI. The ends were cut back, 6 bases at V and 5 bases at J, with 16 bases in the middle. The CDR3 loop spans 15 amino acids. CDR3 coding DNA: TGTGCCAGCTCTAAAGGACAGAGCAAAAATGAAAAACTGTTTTTT. It is translated as CASSKGQSKNEKLFF.